This T cell receptor beta chain was sequenced in a study of blood T cell repertoires in COVID-19. Turning to the study itself: Whether acute or convalescent, the COVID-19 samples came from the United States, Italy and Spain.

V was pared by 2 bases and J by 7 bases, with 9 bases between. This CDR3 spans 12 amino acids. CDR1 and CDR2 from the germline V gene are SGHTS and YDEGEE. The method was immunoSEQ multiplex PCR; TCRdb's version includes in-frame clones alone and lacks a portion of them. The sample holds 150,000 or so clones, approximately 86% seen once. The chain is built from TRBV5-8 and TRBJ1-2; D is possibly TRBD1 (5 bases). This sequence was found in a man aged 45 to 65 with active or convalescent COVID-19. Sequencing was performed on peripheral blood. As DNA, the CDR3 is TGTGCCAGCAGCTTTGGGGCAAGTGGCTACACCTTC. Translation gives CASSFGASGYTF.